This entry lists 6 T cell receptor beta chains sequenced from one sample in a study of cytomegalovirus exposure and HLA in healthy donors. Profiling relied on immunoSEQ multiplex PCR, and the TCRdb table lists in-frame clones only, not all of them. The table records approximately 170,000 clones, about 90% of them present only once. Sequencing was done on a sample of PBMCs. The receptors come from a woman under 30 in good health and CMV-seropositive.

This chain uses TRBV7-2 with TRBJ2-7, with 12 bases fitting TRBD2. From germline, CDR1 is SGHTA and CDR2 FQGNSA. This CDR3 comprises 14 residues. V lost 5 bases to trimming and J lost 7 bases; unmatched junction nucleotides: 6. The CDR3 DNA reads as TGTGCCAGCAGCCCGGGACTAGCGGGTTTTGAGCAGTACTTC. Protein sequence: CASSPGLAGFEQYF.

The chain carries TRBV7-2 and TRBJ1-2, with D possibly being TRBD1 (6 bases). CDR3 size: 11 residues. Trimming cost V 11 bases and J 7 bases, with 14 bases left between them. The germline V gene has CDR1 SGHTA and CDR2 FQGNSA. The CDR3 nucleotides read TGTGCCTCGAGCCAGGGGCCTGGCTACACCTTC. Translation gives CASSQGPGYTF. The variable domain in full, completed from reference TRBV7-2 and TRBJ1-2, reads GAGVSQSPSNKVTEKGKDVELRCDPISGHTALYWYRQSLGQGLEFLIYFQGNSAPDKSGLPSDRFSAERTGGSVSTLTIQRTQQEDSAVYLCASSQGPGYTFGSGTRLTVV.

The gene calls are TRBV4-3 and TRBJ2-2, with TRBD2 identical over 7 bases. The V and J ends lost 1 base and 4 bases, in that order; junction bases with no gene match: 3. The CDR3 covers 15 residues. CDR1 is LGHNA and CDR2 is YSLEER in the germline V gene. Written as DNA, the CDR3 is TGCGCCAGCAGCCAAGGTCAGCGGGGCACCGGGGAGCTGTTTTTT. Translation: CASSQGQRGTGELFF.

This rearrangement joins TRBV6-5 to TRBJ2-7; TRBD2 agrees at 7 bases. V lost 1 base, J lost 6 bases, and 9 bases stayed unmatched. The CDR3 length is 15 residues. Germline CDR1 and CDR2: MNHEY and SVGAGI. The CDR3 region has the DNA TGTGCCAGCAGTTACTGGGCGGGAGAGTCTACCGAGCAGTACTTC. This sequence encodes CASSYWAGESTEQYF.

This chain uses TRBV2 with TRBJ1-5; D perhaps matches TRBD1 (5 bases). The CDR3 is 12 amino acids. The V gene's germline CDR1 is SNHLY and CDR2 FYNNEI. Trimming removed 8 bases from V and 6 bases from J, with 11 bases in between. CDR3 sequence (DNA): TGTGCCAGCCGGGGGTTCTCTCAGCCCCAGCATTTT. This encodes CASRGFSQPQHF.

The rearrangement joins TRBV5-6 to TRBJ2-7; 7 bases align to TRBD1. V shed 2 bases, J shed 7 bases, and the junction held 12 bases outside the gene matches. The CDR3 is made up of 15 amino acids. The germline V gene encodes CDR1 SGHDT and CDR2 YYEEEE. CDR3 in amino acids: CASSFGQGTVGEQYF. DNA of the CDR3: TGTGCCAGCAGCTTCGGACAAGGGACAGTTGGGGAGCAGTACTTC.